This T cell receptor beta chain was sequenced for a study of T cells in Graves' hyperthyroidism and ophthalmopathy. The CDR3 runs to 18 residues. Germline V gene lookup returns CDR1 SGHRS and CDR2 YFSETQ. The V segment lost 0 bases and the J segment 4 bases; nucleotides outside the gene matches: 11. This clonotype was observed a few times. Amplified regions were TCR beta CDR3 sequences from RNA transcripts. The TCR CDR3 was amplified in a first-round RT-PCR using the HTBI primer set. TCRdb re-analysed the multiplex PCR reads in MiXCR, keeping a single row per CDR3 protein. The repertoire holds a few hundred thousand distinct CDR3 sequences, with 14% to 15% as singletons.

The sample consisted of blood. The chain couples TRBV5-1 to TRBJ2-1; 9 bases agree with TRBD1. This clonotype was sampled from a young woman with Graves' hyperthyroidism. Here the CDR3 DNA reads TGCGCCAGCAGCTTGGGCGGAACAGGGGGCGATGGATACAATGAGCAGTTCTTC. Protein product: CASSLGGTGGDGYNEQFF.